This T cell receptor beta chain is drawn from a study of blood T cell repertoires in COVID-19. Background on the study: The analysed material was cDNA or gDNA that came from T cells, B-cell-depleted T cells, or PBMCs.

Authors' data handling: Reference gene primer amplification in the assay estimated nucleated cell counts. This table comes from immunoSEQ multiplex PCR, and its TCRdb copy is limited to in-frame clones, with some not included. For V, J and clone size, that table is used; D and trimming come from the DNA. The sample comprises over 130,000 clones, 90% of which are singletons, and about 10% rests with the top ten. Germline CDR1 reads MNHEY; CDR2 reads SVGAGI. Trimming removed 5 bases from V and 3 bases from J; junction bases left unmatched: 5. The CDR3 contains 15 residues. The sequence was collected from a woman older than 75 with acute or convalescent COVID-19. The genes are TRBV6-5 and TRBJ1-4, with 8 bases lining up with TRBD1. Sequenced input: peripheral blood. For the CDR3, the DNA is TGTGCCAGCAGTATCGACAGGGGCTCTAATGAAAAACTGTTTTTT. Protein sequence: CASSIDRGSNEKLFF.